The source of this T cell receptor beta chain is a study of graft-versus-host responses after intestinal transplantation. Study observations and caveats: An association linked early post-transplant HvG declines with peak circulating GvH clone levels. Allograft graft-versus-host to host-versus-graft clonal ratios ran high in patients with graft-donor T cell macrochimerism.

The ends lost 7 bases at V and 3 bases at J; junction bases unmatched: 6. The CDR3 consists of 16 residues. Data came from immunoSEQ multiplex PCR; TCRdb stores just in-frame clones and leaves some out. The sample records approximately 90,000 clones, about nine tenths being singletons. This clone was observed once. Its specificity is unknown. The sequence was obtained from a human donor who was the organ donor for an intestinal transplant. The chain has TRBV6-7 and TRBJ2-1; TRBD2 agrees at 13 bases. TRBV6-7 is an ORF for which the function is uncertain. This sample comprised unstimulated CD4+ T cells sorted from spleen or lymph node cells, obtained before transplant. The CDR3 region has the DNA TGTGCCAGCATCAGACTAGCGGGGGGTCTCTACAATGAGCAGTTCTTC. It encodes CASIRLAGGLYNEQFF.